Below, 23 T cell receptor beta chains from the same sample are listed, as sequenced in a study of technical replicates of blood from several donors. Assay used: immunoSEQ multiplex PCR; TCRdb lists only in-frame clones, some missing. The repertoire consists of approximately 94,000 clones, with 90% to 97% occurring once and the leading ten covering about 0.39%. The material sequenced was T cells isolated from PBMCs. The source of these receptors is a human donor in good health.

The chain employs TRBV7-9 and TRBJ2-2; 7 positions match TRBD1. V trimming: 5 bases; J trimming: 4 bases; junction bases outside the gene matches: 4. From germline, CDR1 is SEHNR and CDR2 FQNEAQ (reference sequence). CDR3 length: 14 amino acids. The CDR3 sequence: CASSVDRVTGELFF. The CDR3 DNA reads as TGTGCCAGCAGCGTAGACAGGGTCACCGGGGAGCTGTTTTTT.

CDR3 sequence reads: CASSLDLGLSSIYEQYF. Written as DNA, the CDR3 is TGTGCCAGCAGCTTAGATCTAGGACTAAGCTCAATCTACGAGCAGTACTTC. This chain connects TRBV11-2 to TRBJ2-7, with D possibly matching TRBD2 (6 bases). The CDR3 extends over 17 amino acids. V was cut by 0 bases and J by 3 bases, with 18 bases left in between. In germline, CDR1 is SGHAT, CDR2 FQNNGV.

The chain combines TRBV4-1 with TRBJ2-7; D is undetermined. Trimming removed 6 bases at V and 6 bases at J, with 12 bases between. In germline, CDR1 is MGHRA, CDR2 YSYEKL. CDR3 size: 12 residues. In DNA, the CDR3 is TGCGCCAGCAGTTACAAAGATGGCGAGCAGTACTTC. Translating it yields CASSYKDGEQYF.

Only one count was recorded for this clone. V gene TRBV5-4 combines with J gene TRBJ2-1, with 8 bases matching TRBD1. The germline V gene has CDR1 SGHNT and CDR2 YYREEE (reference sequence). The V segment lost 1 base and the J segment 8 bases; nucleotides outside the gene matches: 2. The CDR3 has 13 residues. CDR3 DNA sequence: TGTGCCAGCAGCTTGACAGGGGGTTATGAGCAGTTCTTC. Protein sequence: CASSLTGGYEQFF.

The chain combines TRBV6-1 with TRBJ2-7; 7 bases align to TRBD1. Losses at the gene ends were 5 bases for V and 3 bases for J; bases not matched to a gene: 10. This CDR3 is 15 amino acids long. Looked up from germline, CDR1 is MNHNS and CDR2 is SASEGT. The CDR3 region has the DNA TGTGCCAGCAGTTTACAACCGGGACAGTTCTACGAGCAGTACTTC. Amino acids: CASSLQPGQFYEQYF.

The rearrangement uses TRBV2 and TRBJ2-3; weak D call: TRBD2 (6 bases). The CDR3 is 16 amino acids. Trimming stripped 6 bases from V and 2 bases from J, with 18 bases between. Germline CDR1 reads SNHLY; CDR2 reads FYNNEI. In DNA form, the CDR3 reads TGTGCCAGCAGAGAGCGCCGGCGGGAACTCACAGATACGCAGTATTTT. Translated, it gives CASRERRRELTDTQYF. The full variable domain, in which reference TRBV2 and TRBJ2-3 provide the parts outside the CDR3, is EPEVTQTPSHQVTQMGQEVILRCVPISNHLYFYWYRQILGQKVEFLVSFYNNEISEKSEIFDDQFSVERPDGSNFTLKIRSTKLEDSAMYFCASRERRRELTDTQYFGPGTRLTVL.

The CDR3 DNA follows: TGCAGTGCGAGCCCAAAAGATACGCAGTATTTT. This codes for CSASPKDTQYF. V usage is TRBV20-1 and J usage is TRBJ2-3; D uncertain. V was clipped by 6 bases and J by 5 bases, with 9 bases between them. CDR3 length: 11 residues. Per germline, CDR1 DFQATT and CDR2 SNEGSKA (reference sequence).

The chain recombines TRBV2 with TRBJ2-5; tentative D call: TRBD2 (6 bases). This CDR3 spans 15 amino acids. Per germline, CDR1 SNHLY and CDR2 FYNNEI. Trimming took 0 bases from V and 5 from J, leaving 13 bases between them. This CDR3 is CASSEAWVLAETQYF. The CDR3 DNA follows: TGTGCCAGCAGTGAAGCCTGGGTTCTAGCGGAGACCCAGTACTTC.

The chain employs TRBV5-1 and TRBJ2-5; 11 nucleotides line up with TRBD2. J gave up 2 bases and V 3 bases, and 9 bases lay outside the gene matches. This CDR3 spans 17 amino acids. Germline lookup yields CDR1 SGHRS and CDR2 YFSETQ. The CDR3 region is CASSWGGTSGTQETQYF. In DNA form, the CDR3 reads TGCGCCAGCAGCTGGGGCGGGACTAGCGGAACACAAGAGACCCAGTACTTC. Full variable domain (outside the CDR3, taken from reference TRBV5-1 and TRBJ2-5): KAGVTQTPRYLIKTRGQQVTLSCSPISGHRSVSWYQQTPGQGLQFLFEYFSETQRNKGNFPGRFSGRQFSNSRSEMNVSTLELGDSALYLCASSWGGTSGTQETQYFGPGTRLLVL.

The chain couples TRBV7-3 to TRBJ2-1; tentative D call: TRBD2 (6 bases). The V end was cut by 5 bases, the J end by 6 bases, with 17 bases between. This CDR3 has 15 residues. Germline CDR1 reads SGHTA; CDR2 reads FQGTGA. CDR3 sequence reads: CASSPTGGPSNEQFF. CDR3 DNA: TGTGCCAGCAGCCCAACCGGAGGGCCGAGCAATGAGCAGTTCTTC.

The sample holds a few counts of this clone. The chain uses TRBV6-4 and TRBJ2-6, with TRBD2 matching 9 bases. V was clipped by 0 bases and J by 2 bases; unmatched bases: 2. This CDR3 is 17 amino acids long. Looked up from germline, CDR1 is MRHNA and CDR2 is SNTAGT. The CDR3 spells CASSDSSSGTGANVLTF. CDR3 coding DNA: TGTGCCAGCAGTGACTCGTCTAGCGGGACTGGGGCCAACGTCCTGACTTTC.

V is TRBV9 and J is TRBJ2-7; D unclear. With 4 bases removed from V and 12 bases from J, the gap between germline ends came to 17 bases. CDR1 and CDR2 (germline): SGDLS, YYNGEE. The CDR3 has 12 amino acids. The CDR3 region has the DNA TGTGCCAGCAGCAACTCGATCGCGGTATCGTACTTC. Its protein product is CASSNSIAVSYF.

The chain uses TRBV29-1 and TRBJ1-2; the D gene is possibly TRBD1 (5 bases). Trimming took off 7 bases at V and 4 bases at J, with 13 bases between the two ends. Germline values: CDR1 SQVTM, CDR2 ANQGSEA. CDR3 length: 12 residues. The chain's CDR3 is CSASTDSYGYTF. CDR3 in DNA: TGCAGCGCCTCGACAGACTCCTATGGCTACACCTTC.

The genes are TRBV13 and TRBJ2-7; D remains ambiguous. CDR3 length equals 11 residues. V was shortened by 6 bases and J by 3 bases, with 6 bases between the two germline ends. CDR1 and CDR2 (germline): PRHDT, FYEKMQ (reference sequence). CDR3: CASRPDYEQYF. The CDR3 coding sequence is TGTGCCAGCAGACCAGACTACGAGCAGTACTTC.

The CDR3 spells CASSLSVDNEQFF. CDR3 sequence (DNA): TGTGCCAGCAGTTTGTCAGTGGACAATGAGCAGTTCTTC. This chain connects TRBV27 to TRBJ2-1; D remains ambiguous. The CDR3 loop spans 13 amino acids. The germline V and J ends were trimmed by 3 bases and 5 bases, with 8 bases remaining between them. Germline CDR1 and CDR2: MNHEY and SMNVEV (reference sequence).

This clone has a single count. The chain carries TRBV2 and TRBJ1-1, with 10 bases that match TRBD1. The germline CDR1 and CDR2 sequences are SNHLY and FYNNEI. CDR3 length: 15 amino acids. V was clipped by 6 bases and J by 0 bases; unmatched bases: 4. CDR3: CASRTGGYMNTEAFF. CDR3 DNA sequence: TGTGCCAGCAGGACAGGGGGCTACATGAACACTGAAGCTTTCTTT.

V gene TRBV9 combines with J gene TRBJ1-1; 8 bases line up with TRBD1. CDR3 length: 15 residues. Per germline, CDR1 SGDLS and CDR2 YYNGEE. Trimming removed 3 bases from V and 1 base from J; junction bases left unmatched: 5. This CDR3 is CASSDDDRGNTEAFF. The DNA for the CDR3 is TGTGCCAGCAGCGATGACGACAGGGGGAACACTGAAGCTTTCTTT.

This clone has just one count. The chain is built from TRBV11-3 and TRBJ1-1, with D uncertain. The CDR3 consists of 14 residues. V lost 2 bases, J lost 1 base, and 8 bases lay in between. Germline CDR1 is SGHNT and CDR2 is YENEEA. In DNA, the CDR3 is TGTGCCAGCAGCTTACTTACAGAGAACACTGAAGCTTTCTTT. Amino acid sequence: CASSLLTENTEAFF.

The genes are TRBV10-1 and TRBJ2-1; the match to TRBD2 covers 10 bases. The trim removed 2 bases at V and 3 bases at J, leaving 1 base unmatched. The germline gives CDR1 WNHNN, CDR2 SYGVQD (reference sequence). CDR3 size: 15 residues. Here the CDR3 DNA reads TGCGCCAGCAGTGAGGGACTAGCGGACTACAATGAGCAGTTCTTC. Encoded protein: CASSEGLADYNEQFF.

This chain joins TRBV29-1 and TRBJ2-7, with TRBD1 as a possible D gene (5 bases). CDR1 is SQVTM and CDR2 is ANQGSEA in the germline V gene. The length of the CDR3 is 12 residues. Trimming took off 3 bases at V and 1 base at J, with 7 bases between the two ends. CDR3: CSVDRGSYEQYF. The DNA for the CDR3 is TGCAGCGTTGATAGGGGTTCCTACGAGCAGTACTTC.

The chain links TRBV7-2 to TRBJ1-5; D remains unclear. The CDR3 consists of 15 residues. V was trimmed by 5 bases and J by 2 bases, leaving 13 bases between them. Germline CDR1 SGHTA, CDR2 FQGNSA. DNA of the CDR3: TGTGCCAGCAGCCAAAACATAAACCGCAATCAGCCCCAGCATTTT. As protein: CASSQNINRNQPQHF.

The V gene is TRBV5-4, the J gene TRBJ2-1; D remains ambiguous. The CDR3 consists of 15 residues. Germline V CDR1 and CDR2: SGHNT, YYREEE (reference sequence). V was cut by 1 base and J by 0 bases, with 8 bases left in between. CDR3 loop: CASSLNAGSYNEQFF. The CDR3, as DNA: TGTGCCAGCAGCTTGAACGCAGGCTCCTACAATGAGCAGTTCTTC.

V gene TRBV13 combines with J gene TRBJ2-3; 10 positions agree with TRBD2. The CDR3 is 15 amino acids. After removal of 6 bases from V and 3 bases from J, the junction contained 6 bases not matched to a gene. From germline, CDR1 is PRHDT and CDR2 FYEKMQ (reference sequence). CDR3 coding DNA: TGTGCCAGCAGATACTCTAGCGGGAGTACAGATACGCAGTATTTT. Residues: CASRYSSGSTDTQYF.